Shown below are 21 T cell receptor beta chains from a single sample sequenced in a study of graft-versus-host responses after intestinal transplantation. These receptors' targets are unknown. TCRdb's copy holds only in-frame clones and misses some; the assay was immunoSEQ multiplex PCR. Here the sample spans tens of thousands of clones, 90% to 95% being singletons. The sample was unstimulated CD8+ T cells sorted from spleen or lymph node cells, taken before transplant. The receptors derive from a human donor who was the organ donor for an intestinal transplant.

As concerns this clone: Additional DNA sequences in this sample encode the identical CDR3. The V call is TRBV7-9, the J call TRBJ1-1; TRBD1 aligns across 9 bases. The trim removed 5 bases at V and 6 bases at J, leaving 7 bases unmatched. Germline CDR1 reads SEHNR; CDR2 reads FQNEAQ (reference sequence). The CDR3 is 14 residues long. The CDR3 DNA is TGTGCCAGCAGCCTGGGACAGGGTATATCTGAAGCTTTCTTT. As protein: CASSLGQGISEAFF.

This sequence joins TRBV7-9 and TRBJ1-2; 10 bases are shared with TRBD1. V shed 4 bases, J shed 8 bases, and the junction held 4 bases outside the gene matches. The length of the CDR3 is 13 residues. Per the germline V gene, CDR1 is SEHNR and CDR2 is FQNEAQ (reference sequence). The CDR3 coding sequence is TGTGCCAGCAGCTCCGGACAGGGGGACGGCTACACCTTC. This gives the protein CASSSGQGDGYTF.

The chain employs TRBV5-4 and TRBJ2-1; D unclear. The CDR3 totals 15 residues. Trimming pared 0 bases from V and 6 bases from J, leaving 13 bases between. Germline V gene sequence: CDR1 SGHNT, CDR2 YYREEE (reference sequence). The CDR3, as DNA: TGTGCCAGCAGCTTGGGTTCCCGACTCGGCAATGAGCAGTTCTTC. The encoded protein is CASSLGSRLGNEQFF.

CDR3: CASSLGTGQFQPQHF. As DNA, the CDR3 is TGTGCCAGCAGCTTAGGGACGGGACAGTTCCAGCCCCAGCATTTT. This rearrangement joins TRBV7-8 to TRBJ1-5; the match to TRBD1 covers 7 bases. Trimming took 1 base from V and 7 from J; bases not matched to a gene: 7. This CDR3 spans 15 amino acids. CDR1 and CDR2 from the germline V gene are SGHVS and FQNEAQ.

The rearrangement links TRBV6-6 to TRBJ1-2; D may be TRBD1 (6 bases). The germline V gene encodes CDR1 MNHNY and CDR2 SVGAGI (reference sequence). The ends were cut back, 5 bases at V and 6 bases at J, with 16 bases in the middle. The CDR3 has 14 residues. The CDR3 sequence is CASSPFVGADGYTF. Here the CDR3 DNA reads TGTGCCAGCAGTCCCTTTGTGGGGGCGGATGGCTACACCTTC.

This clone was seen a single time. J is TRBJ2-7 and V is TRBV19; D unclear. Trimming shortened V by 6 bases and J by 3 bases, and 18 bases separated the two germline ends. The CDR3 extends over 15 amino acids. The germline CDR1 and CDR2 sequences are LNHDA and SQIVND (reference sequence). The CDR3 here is CASSQTESVLYEQYF. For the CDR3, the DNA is TGTGCCAGTAGCCAAACTGAAAGTGTCCTCTACGAGCAGTACTTC. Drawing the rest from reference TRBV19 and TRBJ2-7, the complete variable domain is DGGITQSPKYLFRKEGQNVTLSCEQNLNHDAMYWYRQDPGQGLRLIYYSQIVNDFQKGDIAEGYSVSREKKESFPLTVTSAQKNPTAFYLCASSQTESVLYEQYFGPGTRLTVT.

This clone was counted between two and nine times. The CDR3, as DNA: TGTGCCCTCCCCCGGACAGGGGGCATCTATGGCTACACCTTC. Encoded protein: CALPRTGGIYGYTF. This chain joins TRBV30 and TRBJ1-2; 11 bases fit TRBD1. V shed 8 bases, J shed 4 bases, and the junction held 9 bases outside the gene matches. The CDR3 consists of 14 residues. CDR1 is GTSNPN, CDR2 SVGIG, per germline (reference sequence).

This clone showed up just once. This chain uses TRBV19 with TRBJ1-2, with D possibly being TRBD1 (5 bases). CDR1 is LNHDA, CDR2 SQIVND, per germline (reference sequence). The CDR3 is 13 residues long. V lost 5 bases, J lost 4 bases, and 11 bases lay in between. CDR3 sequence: CASSLQAGYGYTF. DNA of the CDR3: TGTGCCAGTAGTTTACAGGCTGGCTATGGCTACACCTTC.

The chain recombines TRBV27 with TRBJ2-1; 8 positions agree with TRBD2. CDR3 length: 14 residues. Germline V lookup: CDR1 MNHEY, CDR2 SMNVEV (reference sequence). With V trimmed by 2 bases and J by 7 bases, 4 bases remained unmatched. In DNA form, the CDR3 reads TGTGCCAGCAGTTTAACGGGACTAGGGAATGAGCAGTTCTTC. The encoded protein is CASSLTGLGNEQFF.

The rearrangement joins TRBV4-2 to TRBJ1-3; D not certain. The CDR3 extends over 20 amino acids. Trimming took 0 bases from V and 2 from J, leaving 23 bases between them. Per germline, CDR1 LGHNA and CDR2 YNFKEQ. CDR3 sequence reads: CASSQERDSGIPSPGNTIYF. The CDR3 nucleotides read TGTGCCAGCAGCCAAGAAAGAGATTCGGGGATTCCCTCGCCTGGAAACACCATATATTTT.

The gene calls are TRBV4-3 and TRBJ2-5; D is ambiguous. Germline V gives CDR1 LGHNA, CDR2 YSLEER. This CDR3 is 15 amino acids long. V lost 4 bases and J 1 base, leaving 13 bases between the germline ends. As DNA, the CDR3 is TGCGCCAGCAGCCTCATTCTGGCGGTCCAAGAGACCCAGTACTTC. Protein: CASSLILAVQETQYF.

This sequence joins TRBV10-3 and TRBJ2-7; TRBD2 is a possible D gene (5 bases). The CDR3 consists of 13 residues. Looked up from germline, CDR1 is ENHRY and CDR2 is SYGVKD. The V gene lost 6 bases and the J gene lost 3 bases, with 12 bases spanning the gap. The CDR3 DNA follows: TGTGCCATCAGACCTGAGGGTTACTACGAGCAGTACTTC. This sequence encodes CAIRPEGYYEQYF.

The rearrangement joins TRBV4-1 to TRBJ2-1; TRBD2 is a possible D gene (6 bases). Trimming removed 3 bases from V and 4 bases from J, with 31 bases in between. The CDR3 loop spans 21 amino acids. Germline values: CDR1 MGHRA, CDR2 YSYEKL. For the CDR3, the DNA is TGCGCCAGCAGCCAGGCCCCTTTACGACTAGGGCCAAGCCCACAATACAATGAGCAGTTCTTC. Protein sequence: CASSQAPLRLGPSPQYNEQFF.

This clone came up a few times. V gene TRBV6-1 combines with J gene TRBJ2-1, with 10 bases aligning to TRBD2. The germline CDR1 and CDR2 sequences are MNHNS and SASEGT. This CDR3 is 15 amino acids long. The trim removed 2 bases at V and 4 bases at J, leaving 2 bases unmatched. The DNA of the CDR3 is TGTGCCAGCAGTGAAAAAGCGGGAGGGTACAATGAGCAGTTCTTC. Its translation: CASSEKAGGYNEQFF.

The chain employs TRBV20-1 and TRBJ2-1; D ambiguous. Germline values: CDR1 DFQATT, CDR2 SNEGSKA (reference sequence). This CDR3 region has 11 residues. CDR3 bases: TGCAGCAATCTAGATCCCAATGAGCAGTTCTTC. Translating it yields CSNLDPNEQFF.

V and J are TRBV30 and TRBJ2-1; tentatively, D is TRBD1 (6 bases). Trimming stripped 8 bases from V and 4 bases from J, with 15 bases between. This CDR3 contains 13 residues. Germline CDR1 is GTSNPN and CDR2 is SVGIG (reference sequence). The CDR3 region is CASTGYRYNEQFF. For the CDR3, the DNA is TGTGCCAGCACAGGGTATCGTTACAATGAGCAGTTCTTC.

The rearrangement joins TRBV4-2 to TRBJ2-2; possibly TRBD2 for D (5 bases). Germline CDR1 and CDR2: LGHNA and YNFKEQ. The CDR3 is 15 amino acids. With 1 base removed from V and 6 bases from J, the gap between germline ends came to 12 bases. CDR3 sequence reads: CASSQVTAVAGELFF. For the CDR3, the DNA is TGTGCCAGCAGCCAAGTTACAGCGGTGGCCGGGGAGCTGTTTTTT.

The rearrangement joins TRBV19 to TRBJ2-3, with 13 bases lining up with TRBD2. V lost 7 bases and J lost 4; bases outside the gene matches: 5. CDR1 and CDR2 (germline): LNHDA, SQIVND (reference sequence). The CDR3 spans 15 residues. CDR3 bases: TGTGCCAGTAAGACAGGGACTAGCGGGGCAGATACGCAGTATTTT. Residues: CASKTGTSGADTQYF.

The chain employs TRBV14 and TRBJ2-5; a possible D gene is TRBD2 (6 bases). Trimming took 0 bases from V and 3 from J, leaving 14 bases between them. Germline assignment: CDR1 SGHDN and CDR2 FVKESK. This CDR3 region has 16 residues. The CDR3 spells CASSQDYTGEEETQYF. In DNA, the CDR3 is TGTGCCAGCAGCCAAGATTATACGGGAGAGGAAGAGACCCAGTACTTC.

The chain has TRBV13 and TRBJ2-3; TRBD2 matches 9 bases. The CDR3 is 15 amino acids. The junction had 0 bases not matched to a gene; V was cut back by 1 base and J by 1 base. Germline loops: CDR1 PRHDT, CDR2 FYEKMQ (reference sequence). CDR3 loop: CASSLVAGGTDTQYF. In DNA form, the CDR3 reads TGTGCCAGCAGCTTAGTAGCGGGGGGCACAGATACGCAGTATTTT.

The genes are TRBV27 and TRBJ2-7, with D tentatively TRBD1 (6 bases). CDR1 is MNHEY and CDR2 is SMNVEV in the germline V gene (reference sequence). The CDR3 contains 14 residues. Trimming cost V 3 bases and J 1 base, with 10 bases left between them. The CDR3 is CASSFRGQSYEQYF. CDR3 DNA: TGTGCCAGCAGTTTCCGCGGACAGTCCTACGAGCAGTACTTC.